This T cell receptor beta chain stems from a study of cytomegalovirus exposure and HLA in healthy donors. Sequenced by immunoSEQ multiplex PCR; TCRdb stores in-frame clones only, minus some. The data hold around 250,000 clones, with about nine tenths observed a single time. The junction had 2 bases not matched to a gene; V was cut back by 4 bases and J by 3 bases. Germline assignment: CDR1 ENHRY and CDR2 SYGVKD. CDR3 size: 14 residues. The origin of this receptor is a woman aged 30 to 39 in good health and CMV-seronegative. The material sequenced was PBMCs. The V and J genes are TRBV10-3 and TRBJ1-5; TRBD1 aligns across 8 bases. CDR3 residues: CAISVGQDNQPQHF. In DNA form, the CDR3 reads TGTGCCATCAGTGTGGGACAGGACAATCAGCCCCAGCATTTT.